The 12 T cell receptor beta chains given below trace back to one sample, sequenced in a study of shared clonotypes between healthy human individuals. Clones were sequenced by immunoSEQ multiplex PCR, and TCRdb holds only the in-frame ones, with some missing. Here the sample spans 2 million to 2.5 million clones, 93% being singletons. Sequencing was done on a sample of naive CD4+ T cells from PBMCs. Specified subset: CD45RA+ positively selected. Receptor source: a man in his late teens or twenties in good health. Some clones in this sample may be carry-over from other donors' samples.

Remarks on this clone: At the DNA level, this CDR3 is encoded by other sequences in the same sample as well. The chain combines TRBV7-3 with TRBJ2-3; D gene ambiguous. Trimming removed 0 bases at V and 0 bases at J, with 7 bases between. Germline V gene data show CDR1 as SGHTA and CDR2 as FQGTGA. The CDR3 has 15 amino acids. CDR3 sequence reads: CASSLTGSSTDTQYF. The CDR3 coding sequence is TGTGCCAGCAGCTTAACTGGTTCTAGCACAGATACGCAGTATTTT.

The rearrangement links TRBV29-1 to TRBJ2-3, with 7 positions matching TRBD2. The V gene end was trimmed by 4 bases and the J gene end by 0 bases; junction bases not matched to a gene: 4. Germline CDR1 reads SQVTM; CDR2 reads ANQGSEA. The CDR3 runs to 14 residues. Here the CDR3 DNA reads TGCAGCGTTGGGGCTAGCGGTAGCACAGATACGCAGTATTTT. It yields the protein CSVGASGSTDTQYF.

CDR3 sequence reads: CASSEGPSGVHTQYF. The CDR3 bases are TGTGCCAGCAGTGAAGGGCCTAGCGGAGTCCATACGCAGTATTTT. The rearrangement uses TRBV6-4 and TRBJ2-3; TRBD2 agrees at 7 bases. The CDR3 runs to 15 residues. Trimming cost V 3 bases and J 7 bases; bases outside gene matches: 10. Germline CDR1 MRHNA, CDR2 SNTAGT.

This chain links TRBV5-3 with TRBJ2-1; D gene unclear. TRBV5-3 is marked as an open reading frame, function uncertain. The CDR3 is 15 amino acids. V was pared by 2 bases and J by 3 bases, with 12 bases between. CDR3 sequence reads: CARSFRQIVYNEQFF. The CDR3 nucleotides are TGTGCCAGAAGCTTTCGCCAGATCGTCTACAATGAGCAGTTCTTC.

V is TRBV6-5 and J is TRBJ2-3; D is possibly TRBD1 or TRBD2 (7 bases each). V lost 6 bases, J lost 0 bases, and 13 bases lay in between. The CDR3 is 15 amino acids. Germline CDR1 MNHEY, CDR2 SVGAGI. CDR3 region: CASRNRGGSTDTQYF. The CDR3, as DNA: TGTGCCAGCAGAAACAGGGGAGGGAGCACAGATACGCAGTATTTT.

The chain employs TRBV25-1 and TRBJ2-5, with D perhaps matching TRBD1 (5 bases). CDR1 and CDR2 (germline): MGHDK, SYGVNS. The V end was cut by 1 base, the J end by 0 bases, with 9 bases between. This CDR3 is built from 15 residues. CDR3: CASSESTEYQETQYF. For the CDR3, the DNA is TGTGCCAGCAGTGAATCGACAGAGTACCAAGAGACCCAGTACTTC.

The chain joins TRBV30 to TRBJ1-2; D gene unclear. V lost 2 bases to trimming and J lost 7 bases, with 8 bases between them. Germline assignment: CDR1 GTSNPN and CDR2 SVGIG (reference sequence). This CDR3 has 11 amino acids. CDR3: CAWSRMGGYTF. DNA for the CDR3: TGTGCCTGGAGTAGAATGGGTGGCTACACCTTC.

In nucleotides, the CDR3 is TGTGCCAGCAGTGTGGGGTTACTAGCGGGAGGGGTAGAGACCCAGTACTTC. Translating it yields CASSVGLLAGGVETQYF. The genes are TRBV2 and TRBJ2-5; 13 positions match TRBD2. V lost 4 bases and J lost 4; bases outside the gene matches: 9. The V gene's germline CDR1 is SNHLY and CDR2 FYNNEI. The CDR3 length is 17 residues.

This clone has a single count. The rearrangement uses TRBV5-1 and TRBJ2-1; 14 nucleotides agree with TRBD2. There are 19 residues in the CDR3. CDR1 is SGHRS, CDR2 YFSETQ, per germline. Unmatched junction bases numbered 11, after V lost 0 bases and J lost 6 bases. The CDR3 region has the DNA TGCGCCAGCAGCTTGGCCGCATTGTCGACTAGCGGGAGGGCCAATGAGCAGTTCTTC. Translated, it gives CASSLAALSTSGRANEQFF.

The chain employs TRBV11-2 and TRBJ2-5, with D possibly being TRBD1 (5 bases). Between the trimmed V and J ends, which lost 7 bases and 2 bases, there was a span of 20 bases. CDR1 and CDR2 from the germline V gene are SGHAT and FQNNGV. The CDR3 is 16 residues long. The CDR3 nucleotides are TGTGCCAGCACCGCCCCAGGGCTCGGGCAACAAGAGACCCAGTACTTC. This gives the protein CASTAPGLGQQETQYF.

This clone has only one observation. The chain combines TRBV4-1 with TRBJ2-7; TRBD1 agrees at 11 bases. CDR1 is MGHRA and CDR2 is YSYEKL in the germline V gene. The CDR3 contains 15 residues. The V segment lost 5 bases and the J segment 6 bases; nucleotides outside the gene matches: 9. The CDR3 loop reads CASSDYPGQGGEQYF. The CDR3 DNA reads TGCGCCAGCAGCGATTATCCGGGACAGGGGGGCGAGCAGTACTTC.

The rearrangement links TRBV27 to TRBJ2-6; a possible D gene is TRBD2 (5 bases). CDR3 length: 14 residues. V lost 3 bases and J lost 3, with 6 bases in between. Germline values: CDR1 MNHEY, CDR2 SMNVEV (reference sequence). DNA of the CDR3: TGTGCCAGCAGTTTCGGGAATGGGGCCAACGTCCTGACTTTC. The encoded protein is CASSFGNGANVLTF.